This T cell receptor (beta chain) derives from a study of shared clonotypes between healthy human individuals. About the study: Per-donor plates numbered three CD4 naive, three CD4 memory, two CD8 naive and one CD8 memory. Study-level results: What naive subsets generally showed was a larger estimated richness than memory subsets showed. Only a few donors were included, so the genetic and exposure-history diversity represented was limited.

This clone was counted once. The antigen is unknown. Generated by immunoSEQ multiplex PCR, the TCRdb table keeps only in-frame clones and is missing some. The sample carries 600,000 to 750,000 clones, 72% recorded once. The receptor's source is a woman in her thirties in good health. The sequenced material came from memory CD4+ T cells sorted from blood. Subset meaning: CD45RA-negative fraction.

CDR3 loop: CASSTEFPSGRPYNEQFF. CDR3 nucleotides: TGCGCCAGCAGCACGGAGTTCCCTAGCGGGCGACCGTACAATGAGCAGTTCTTC. The chain joins TRBV5-1 to TRBJ2-1, with 8 bases matching TRBD2. CDR3 length: 18 residues. J lost 4 bases, V lost 4 bases, and 16 bases had no gene match. Germline V CDR1 and CDR2: SGHRS, YFSETQ.